Below, 9 T cell receptor beta chains from the same sample are listed, as sequenced in a study of T cells in Graves' hyperthyroidism and ophthalmopathy. Amplified regions were TCR beta CDR3 sequences from RNA transcripts. The HTBI primer set was used in a first-round RT-PCR of the TCR CDR3. TCRdb re-called the multiplex PCR reads through MiXCR, storing one row per CDR3 protein. The sample carries about 270,000 distinct CDR3 sequences, almost 25% recorded once. Sequences were obtained from blood. The receptors here all came from a woman between 40 and 50 years old with Graves' ophthalmopathy.

This clonotype was observed at least ten times. V and J are TRBV6-5 and TRBJ1-1; no clear D. Germline assignment: CDR1 MNHEY and CDR2 SVGAGI. The CDR3 is 13 amino acids. The V gene lost 8 bases and the J gene lost 4 bases, with 14 bases spanning the gap. This CDR3 reads CASLREMVTEAFF. CDR3 sequence (DNA): TGTGCCAGCTTAAGGGAGATGGTCACTGAAGCTTTCTTT.

This clonotype was detected many times. The chain uses TRBV6-1 and TRBJ2-2; 9 bases match TRBD1. Germline CDR1 MNHNS, CDR2 SASEGT. The CDR3 is 15 residues long. The V and J ends lost 1 base and 3 bases, in that order; junction bases with no gene match: 0. For the CDR3, the DNA is TGTGCCAGCAGTGAAGGGACAGGGGACACCGGGGAGCTGTTTTTT. Amino acid sequence: CASSEGTGDTGELFF.

This clonotype was seen ten or more times. The chain recombines TRBV6-1 with TRBJ1-5, with D possibly being TRBD1 (5 bases). V shed 2 bases and J shed 10 bases, with 9 bases lying between them. CDR1 MNHNS and CDR2 SASEGT come from the germline V gene. The CDR3 is 12 residues long. CDR3 loop: CASSEWGRPQHF. CDR3 DNA sequence: TGTGCCAGCAGTGAATGGGGCCGACCCCAGCATTTT.

This clonotype was recorded at least ten times. The chain has TRBV19 and TRBJ1-1, with 9 positions matching TRBD1. Per the germline V gene, CDR1 is LNHDA and CDR2 is SQIVND (reference sequence). The CDR3 is made up of 15 amino acids. The V and J ends lost 3 bases and 1 base, in that order; junction bases with no gene match: 3. This CDR3 is CASSILGQGNTEAFF. CDR3 DNA: TGTGCCAGTAGTATCCTGGGACAGGGGAACACTGAAGCTTTCTTT.

This clonotype has a count of ten or more. CDR3 region: CAWSERFYGYTF. CDR3 in DNA: TGTGCCTGGAGTGAAAGGTTCTATGGCTACACCTTC. The chain links TRBV30 to TRBJ1-2; D gene uncertain. The CDR3 spans 12 residues. Germline CDR1 GTSNPN, CDR2 SVGIG (reference sequence). V was pared by 1 base and J by 4 bases, with 7 bases between.

This clonotype was counted many times. V gene TRBV4-1 combines with J gene TRBJ1-1; D is unresolved. The CDR3 is 17 residues long. V was shortened by 1 base and J by 1 base, with 16 bases between the two germline ends. Germline lookup yields CDR1 MGHRA and CDR2 YSYEKL. CDR3 sequence (DNA): TGCGCCAGCAGCCAAGGCCCCCTGGGCAGATCGAACACTGAAGCTTTCTTT. Protein: CASSQGPLGRSNTEAFF.

V is TRBV28 and J is TRBJ1-1, with D perhaps TRBD1 (5 bases). The CDR3 contains 17 residues. Germline values: CDR1 MDHEN, CDR2 SYDVKM. V gave up 4 bases and J gave up 2 bases, with 20 bases separating them. The CDR3 loop reads CASSSRIIQGSNTEAFF. The CDR3 DNA sequence: TGTGCCAGCAGTTCCCGAATTATTCAGGGATCCAACACTGAAGCTTTCTTT. The full variable domain, in which reference TRBV28 and TRBJ1-1 provide the parts outside the CDR3, is DVKVTQSSRYLVKRTGEKVFLECVQDMDHENMFWYRQDPGLGLRLIYFSYDVKMKEKGDIPEGYSVSREKKERFSLILESASTNQTSMYLCASSSRIIQGSNTEAFFGQGTRLTVV.

CDR3 residues: CASSSANRDRPTF. Here the CDR3 DNA reads TGTGCCAGCAGCTCCGCGAACAGGGACCGTCCAACCTTC. This chain links TRBV7-2 with TRBJ1-2; perhaps TRBD1 as D (6 bases). The CDR3 is made up of 13 amino acids. Germline V CDR1 and CDR2: SGHTA, FQGNSA. V was shortened by 4 bases and J by 14 bases, with 20 bases between the two germline ends.

This chain uses TRBV4-1 with TRBJ2-7; TRBD1 aligns across 8 bases. Germline V lookup: CDR1 MGHRA, CDR2 YSYEKL. This CDR3 contains 14 residues. Trimming cost V 3 bases and J 5 bases; bases outside gene matches: 6. CDR3 in amino acids: CASSQDREVDEQYF. DNA of the CDR3: TGCGCCAGCAGCCAGGACAGGGAGGTAGACGAGCAGTACTTC.